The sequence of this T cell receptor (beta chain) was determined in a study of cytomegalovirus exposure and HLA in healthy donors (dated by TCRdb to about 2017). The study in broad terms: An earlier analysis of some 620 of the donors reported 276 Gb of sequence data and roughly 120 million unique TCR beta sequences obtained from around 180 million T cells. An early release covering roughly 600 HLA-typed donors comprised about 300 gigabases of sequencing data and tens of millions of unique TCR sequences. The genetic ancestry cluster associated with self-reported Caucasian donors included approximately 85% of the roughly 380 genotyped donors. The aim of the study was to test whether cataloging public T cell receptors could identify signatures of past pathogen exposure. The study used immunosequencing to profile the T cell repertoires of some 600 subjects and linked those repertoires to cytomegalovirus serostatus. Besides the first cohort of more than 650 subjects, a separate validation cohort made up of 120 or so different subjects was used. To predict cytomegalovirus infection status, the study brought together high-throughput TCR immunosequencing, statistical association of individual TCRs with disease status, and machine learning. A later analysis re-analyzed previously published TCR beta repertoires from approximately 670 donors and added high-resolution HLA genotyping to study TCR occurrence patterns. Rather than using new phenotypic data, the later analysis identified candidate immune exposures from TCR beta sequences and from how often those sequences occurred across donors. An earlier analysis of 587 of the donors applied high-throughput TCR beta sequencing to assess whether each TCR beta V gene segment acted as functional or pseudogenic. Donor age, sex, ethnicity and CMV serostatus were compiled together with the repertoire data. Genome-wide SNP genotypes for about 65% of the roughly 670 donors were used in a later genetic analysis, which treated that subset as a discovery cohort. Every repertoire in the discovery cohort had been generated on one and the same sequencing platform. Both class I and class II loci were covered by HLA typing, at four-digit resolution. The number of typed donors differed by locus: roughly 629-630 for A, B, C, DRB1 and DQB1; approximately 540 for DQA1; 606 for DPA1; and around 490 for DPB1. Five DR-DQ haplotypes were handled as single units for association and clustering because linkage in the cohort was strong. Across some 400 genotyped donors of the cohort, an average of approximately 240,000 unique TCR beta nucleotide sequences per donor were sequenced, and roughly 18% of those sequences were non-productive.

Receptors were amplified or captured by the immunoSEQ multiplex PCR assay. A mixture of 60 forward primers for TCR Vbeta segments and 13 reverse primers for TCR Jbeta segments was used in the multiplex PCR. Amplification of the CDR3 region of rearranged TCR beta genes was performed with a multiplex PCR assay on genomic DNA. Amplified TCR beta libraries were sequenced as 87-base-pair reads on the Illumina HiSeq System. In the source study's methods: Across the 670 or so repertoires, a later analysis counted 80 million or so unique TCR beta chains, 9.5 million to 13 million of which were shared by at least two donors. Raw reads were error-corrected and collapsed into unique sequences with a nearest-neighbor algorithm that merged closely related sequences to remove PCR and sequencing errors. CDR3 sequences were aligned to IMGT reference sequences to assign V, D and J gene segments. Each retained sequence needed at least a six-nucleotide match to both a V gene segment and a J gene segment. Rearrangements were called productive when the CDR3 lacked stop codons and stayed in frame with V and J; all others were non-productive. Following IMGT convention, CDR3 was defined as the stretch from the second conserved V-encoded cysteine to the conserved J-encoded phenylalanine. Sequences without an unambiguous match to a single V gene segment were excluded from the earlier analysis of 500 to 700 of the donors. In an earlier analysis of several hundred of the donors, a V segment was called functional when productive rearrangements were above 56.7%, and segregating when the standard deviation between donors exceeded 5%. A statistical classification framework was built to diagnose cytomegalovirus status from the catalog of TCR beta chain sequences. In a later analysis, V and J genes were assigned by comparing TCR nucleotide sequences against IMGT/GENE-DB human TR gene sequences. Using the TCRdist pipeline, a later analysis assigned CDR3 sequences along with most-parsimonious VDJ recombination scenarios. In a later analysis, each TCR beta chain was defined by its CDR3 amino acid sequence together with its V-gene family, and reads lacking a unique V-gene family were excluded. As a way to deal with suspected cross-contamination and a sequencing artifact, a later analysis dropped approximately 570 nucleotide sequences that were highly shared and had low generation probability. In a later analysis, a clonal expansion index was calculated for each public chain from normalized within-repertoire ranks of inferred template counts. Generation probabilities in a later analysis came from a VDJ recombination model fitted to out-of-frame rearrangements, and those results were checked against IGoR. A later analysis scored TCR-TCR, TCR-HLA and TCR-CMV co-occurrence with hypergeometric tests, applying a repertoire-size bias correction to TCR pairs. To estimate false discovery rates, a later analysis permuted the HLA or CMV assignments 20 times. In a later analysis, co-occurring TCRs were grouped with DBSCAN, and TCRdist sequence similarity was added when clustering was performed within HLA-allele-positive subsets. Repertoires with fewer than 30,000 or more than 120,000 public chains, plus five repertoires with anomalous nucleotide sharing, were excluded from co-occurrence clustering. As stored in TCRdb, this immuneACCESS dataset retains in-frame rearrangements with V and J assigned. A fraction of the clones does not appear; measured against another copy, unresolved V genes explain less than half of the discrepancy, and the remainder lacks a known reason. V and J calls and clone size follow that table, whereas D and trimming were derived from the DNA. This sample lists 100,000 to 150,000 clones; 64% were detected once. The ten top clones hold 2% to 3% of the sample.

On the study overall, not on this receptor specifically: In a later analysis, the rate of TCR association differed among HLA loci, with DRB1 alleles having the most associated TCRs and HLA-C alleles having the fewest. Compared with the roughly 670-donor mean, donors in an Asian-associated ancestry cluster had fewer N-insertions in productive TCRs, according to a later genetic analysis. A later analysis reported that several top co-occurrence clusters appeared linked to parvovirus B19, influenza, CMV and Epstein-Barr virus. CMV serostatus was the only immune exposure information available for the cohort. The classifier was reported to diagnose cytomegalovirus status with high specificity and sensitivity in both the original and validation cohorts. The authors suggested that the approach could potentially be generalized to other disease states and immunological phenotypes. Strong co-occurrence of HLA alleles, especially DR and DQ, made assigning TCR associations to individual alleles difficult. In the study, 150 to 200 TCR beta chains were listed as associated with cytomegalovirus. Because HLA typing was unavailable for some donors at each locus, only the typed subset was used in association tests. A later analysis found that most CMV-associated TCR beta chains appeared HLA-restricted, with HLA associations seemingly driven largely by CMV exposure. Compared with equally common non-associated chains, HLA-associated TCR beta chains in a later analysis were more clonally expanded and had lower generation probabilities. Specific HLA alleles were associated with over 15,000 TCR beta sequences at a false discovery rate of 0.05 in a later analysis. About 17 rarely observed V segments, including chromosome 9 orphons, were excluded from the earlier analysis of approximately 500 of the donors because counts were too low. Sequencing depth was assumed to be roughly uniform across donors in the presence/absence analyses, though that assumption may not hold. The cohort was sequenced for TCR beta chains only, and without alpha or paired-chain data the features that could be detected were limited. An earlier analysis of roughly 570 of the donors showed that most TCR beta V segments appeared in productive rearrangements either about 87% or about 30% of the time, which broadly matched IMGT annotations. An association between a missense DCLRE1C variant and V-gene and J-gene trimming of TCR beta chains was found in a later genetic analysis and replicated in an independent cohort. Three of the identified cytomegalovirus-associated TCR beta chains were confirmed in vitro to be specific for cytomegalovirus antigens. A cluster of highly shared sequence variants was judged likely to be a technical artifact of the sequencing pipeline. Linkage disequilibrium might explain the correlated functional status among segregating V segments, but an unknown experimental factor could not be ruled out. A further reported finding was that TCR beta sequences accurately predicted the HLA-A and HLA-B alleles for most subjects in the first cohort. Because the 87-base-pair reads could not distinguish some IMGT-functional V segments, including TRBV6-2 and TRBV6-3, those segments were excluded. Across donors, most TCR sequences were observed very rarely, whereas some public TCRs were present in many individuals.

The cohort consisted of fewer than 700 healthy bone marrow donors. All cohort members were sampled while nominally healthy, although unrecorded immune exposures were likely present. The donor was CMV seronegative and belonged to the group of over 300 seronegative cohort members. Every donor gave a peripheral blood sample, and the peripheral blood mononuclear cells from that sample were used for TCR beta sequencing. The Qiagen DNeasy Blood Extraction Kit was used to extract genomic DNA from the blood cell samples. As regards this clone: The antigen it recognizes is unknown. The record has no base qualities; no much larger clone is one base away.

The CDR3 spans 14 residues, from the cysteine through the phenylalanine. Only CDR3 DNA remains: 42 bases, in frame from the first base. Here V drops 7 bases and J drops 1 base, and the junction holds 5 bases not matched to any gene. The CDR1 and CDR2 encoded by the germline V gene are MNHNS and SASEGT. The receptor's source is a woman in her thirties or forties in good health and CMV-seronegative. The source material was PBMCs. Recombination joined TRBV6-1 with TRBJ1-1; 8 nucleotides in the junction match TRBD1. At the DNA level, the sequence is TGTGCCAGCACTGGACAGGGACAGAACACTGAAGCTTTCTTT. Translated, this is CASTGQGQNTEAFF.